This TCR beta chain is from a study of metastatic and nonmetastatic thyroid tumors. Study as a whole: Patients with malignant and benign thyroid disease provided blood and tumor or nodule tissue, whose repertoires were compared.

TCRdb reprocessed the PCR reads using MiXCR. The sample consists of 20,000 to 25,000 clones, about a sixth of them appearing once. This clone appeared many times. Other DNA variants within this sample encode the same CDR3. V lost 4 bases, J lost 1 base, and 9 bases lay in between. Germline CDR1 LGHDT, CDR2 YNNKEL (reference sequence). CDR3 size: 14 residues. All patients were treatment-naive before thyroid surgery. The receptor comes from a female donor with papillary thyroid cancer or a benign thyroid nodule (not recorded which). Some clones in this sample may be carry-over from other donors' samples. This chain links TRBV3-1 with TRBJ2-3; D is uncertain. Sample: blood. The CDR3 coding sequence is TGTGCCAGCAGCCCCCTGAGTGGCACAGATACGCAGTATTTT. It translates to CASSPLSGTDTQYF.